Sequencing of this T cell receptor (beta chain) was carried out in a study of blood T cells in healthy people across ages. Study-wide results and caveats: Expanded clonotype changes were possibly confounded by unknown donor CMV status. Comparison with aged donors showed that long-lived donors had more naive CD4+ cells and higher diversity.

Per germline, CDR1 MDHEN and CDR2 SYDVKM. Deletions cut 5 bases from V and 6 bases from J, with 13 bases between. The CDR3 contains 13 residues. At least ten counts were recorded for this clonotype. Its antigen is not identified. Next came a second PCR, run for 7 to 11 cycles, which used a sample-barcoded 5' primer along with a J-beta primer mix. Each CDR3 protein is one row after TCRdb ran MiXCR on the 5' RACE reads. The sample includes fewer than 1,000,000 distinct CDR3 sequences, under 45% of them seen just once. Each individual donor underwent a draw of ten milliliters of peripheral blood. This TCR was sampled from a man aged 55-75 years in good health. Sequenced input: blood. This rearrangement joins TRBV28 to TRBJ1-1; possible D gene TRBD1, 5 bases. CDR3 DNA sequence: TGTGCCAGCAGTGGGACCGGACGGTCTGAAGCTTTCTTT. It is translated as CASSGTGRSEAFF.